One and the same sample provided the 2 T cell receptor beta chains below, sequenced in a study of blood T cell repertoires in COVID-19. Profiling relied on immunoSEQ multiplex PCR, and the TCRdb table lists in-frame clones only, not all of them. The sample shows hundreds of thousands of clones, around 90% of them seen only once. Sequencing was done on a sample of PBMCs or T cells enriched from blood (not recorded which). The receptors come from a woman between 18 and 30 years old with acute COVID-19.

In the case of this clone: Different DNA sequences within this sample yield the same CDR3. This sequence joins TRBV24-1 and TRBJ2-7; tentative D call: TRBD1 (5 bases). Germline CDR1 and CDR2: KGHDR and SFDVKD. V dropped 4 bases and J dropped 0 bases, with 6 bases sitting between them. The CDR3 length is 13 residues. CDR3 sequence reads: CATSETDSYEQYF. CDR3 coding DNA: TGTGCCACCAGTGAGACAGACTCCTACGAGCAGTACTTC.

This chain links TRBV15 with TRBJ2-1; TRBD2 agrees at 10 bases. The CDR3 runs to 16 residues. Germline CDR1 and CDR2: LNHNV and YYDKDF (reference sequence). V trimming: 1 base; J trimming: 7 bases; junction bases outside the gene matches: 7. CDR3 protein: CATSRGGASGRNEQFF. CDR3 DNA: TGTGCCACCAGCAGAGGTGGGGCTAGCGGGAGAAATGAGCAGTTCTTC. Drawing the rest from reference TRBV15 and TRBJ2-1, the complete variable domain is DAMVIQNPRYQVTQFGKPVTLSCSQTLNHNVMYWYQQKSSQAPKLLFHYYDKDFNNEADTPDNFQSRRPNTSFCFLDIRSPGLGDTAMYLCATSRGGASGRNEQFFGPGTRLTVL.